Below, 4 T cell receptor beta chains from the same sample are listed, as sequenced in a study of blood T cells in healthy people across ages. The authors ran a second PCR of about 7 to 11 cycles using a sample-barcoded 5' primer and a J-beta primer mix. TCRdb used MiXCR to reprocess the 5' RACE reads, holding one entry per CDR3 protein. This table holds some 1.7 million distinct CDR3 sequences, roughly 30% found once. The sequencing sample was made of blood. The receptors stem from a woman aged 30 to 39 in good health.

This clonotype appeared once. The gene calls are TRBV9 and TRBJ1-2; D call uncertain. Germline loops: CDR1 SGDLS, CDR2 YYNGEE. The ends were cut back, 3 bases at V and 3 bases at J, with 12 bases in the middle. This CDR3 contains 14 residues. CDR3 amino acids: CASSAQGPYYGYTF. The CDR3, as DNA: TGTGCCAGCAGCGCCCAAGGACCCTACTATGGCTACACCTTC.

This clonotype was seen many times. The chain is built from TRBV29-1 and TRBJ2-1, with D hard to call. The CDR3 has 15 amino acids. The germline CDR1 and CDR2 sequences are SQVTM and ANQGSEA. The V gene lost 0 bases and the J gene lost 9 bases, with 18 bases spanning the gap. In nucleotides, the CDR3 is TGCAGCGTTGAAGATGTTGGGCCGAGGTCGGGTGAGCAGTTCTTC. It yields the protein CSVEDVGPRSGEQFF.

A few counts support this clonotype. The V call is TRBV2, the J call TRBJ1-1; D gene ambiguous. Germline V CDR1 and CDR2: SNHLY, FYNNEI. The germline V and J ends were trimmed by 4 bases and 1 base, with 7 bases remaining between them. This CDR3 comprises 13 residues. The CDR3 DNA reads TGTGCCAGCAGTGCCGGTTCGAACACTGAAGCTTTCTTT. Translating gives CASSAGSNTEAFF. Full variable domain (rest looked up from reference TRBV2 and TRBJ1-1): EPEVTQTPSHQVTQMGQEVILRCVPISNHLYFYWYRQILGQKVEFLVSFYNNEISEKSEIFDDQFSVERPDGSNFTLKIRSTKLEDSAMYFCASSAGSNTEAFFGQGTRLTVV.

A few counts support this clonotype. The genes are TRBV14 and TRBJ2-1, with 15 nucleotides matching TRBD2. J gave up 7 bases and V 4 bases, and 2 bases lay outside the gene matches. From germline, CDR1 is SGHDN and CDR2 FVKESK. The CDR3 covers 15 residues. The CDR3 loop is CASSRTSGGANEQFF. In nucleotides, the CDR3 is TGTGCCAGCAGCCGGACTAGCGGGGGGGCAAATGAGCAGTTCTTC. Combining the CDR3 with reference TRBV14 and TRBJ2-1 gives the whole variable domain EAGVTQFPSHSVIEKGQTVTLRCDPISGHDNLYWYRRVMGKEIKFLLHFVKESKQDESGMPNNRFLAERTGGTYSTLKVQPAELEDSGVYFCASSRTSGGANEQFFGPGTRLTVL.